These 19 T cell receptor beta chains originate from one sample sequenced in a study of CD8 T cells in Susac syndrome. It was with random hexamers that about 0.45 to 1 ug RNA was reverse transcribed. In TCRdb, the immunoSEQ multiplex PCR reads were re-called with MiXCR into one record per CDR3 protein. The sample yields about 200,000 distinct CDR3 sequences, around 95% seen once. The sample was CD4+ T cells from PBMCs. The receptors were sampled from a human donor in good health.

This clonotype was seen once. This chain links TRBV20-1 with TRBJ2-5; 7 nucleotides match TRBD1. CDR1 is DFQATT and CDR2 is SNEGSKA in the germline V gene (reference sequence). The J segment lost 7 bases and the V segment lost 5 bases, leaving 7 bases of the junction unmatched. The CDR3 extends over 12 amino acids. CDR3 nucleotides: TGCAGTGCTTCGACAGGGTTCGGGACCCAGTACTTC. Protein sequence: CSASTGFGTQYF.

The J gene is TRBJ2-7, the V gene TRBV6-6; 7 nucleotides agree with TRBD1. The germline V gene encodes CDR1 MNHNY and CDR2 SVGAGI (reference sequence). J lost 3 bases, V lost 6 bases, and 5 bases had no gene match. The CDR3 has 13 amino acids. CDR3 sequence reads: CASSNRGFYEQYV. DNA for the CDR3: TGTGCCAGCAGCAACAGGGGTTTCTACGAGCAGTACGTC.

The chain carries TRBV3-1 and TRBJ2-3, with 11 positions matching TRBD2. The V and J ends lost 3 bases and 6 bases, in that order; junction bases with no gene match: 8. The germline V gene encodes CDR1 LGHDT and CDR2 YNNKEL (reference sequence). The CDR3 has 16 amino acids. CDR3 protein: CASSHPFSGRGDTQYF. The CDR3 DNA follows: TGTGCCAGCAGCCATCCCTTTAGCGGGAGGGGTGATACGCAGTATTTT.

This chain uses TRBV27 with TRBJ2-1; 7 bases fit TRBD1. The CDR3 has 16 amino acids. Germline lookup yields CDR1 MNHEY and CDR2 SMNVEV (reference sequence). V lost 6 bases, J lost 4 bases, and 12 bases stayed unmatched. CDR3 coding DNA: TGTGCCAGCAGGCGGAGAACCGGGACAGTTTACAATGAGCAGTTCTTC. It is translated as CASRRRTGTVYNEQFF.

The CDR3 coding sequence is TGCAGCGTTGCAGAGAGCTCTGGAAACACCATATATTTT. It is translated as CSVAESSGNTIYF. This sequence joins TRBV29-1 and TRBJ1-3; D is unresolved. Deletions cut 4 bases from V and 0 bases from J, with 7 bases between. The CDR3 runs 13 residues. Germline V gives CDR1 SQVTM, CDR2 ANQGSEA.

In this sample, this clonotype turned up once. The chain couples TRBV5-1 to TRBJ1-4; D gene unclear. Germline loops: CDR1 SGHRS, CDR2 YFSETQ. V was trimmed by 2 bases and J by 7 bases, leaving 15 bases between them. This CDR3 is built from 15 residues. This chain's CDR3 is CASSFQADPGEKLFF. CDR3 nucleotide sequence: TGCGCCAGCAGCTTTCAGGCAGACCCCGGTGAAAAACTGTTTTTT. Using reference TRBV5-1 and TRBJ1-4 for the parts outside the CDR3, the full variable domain is KAGVTQTPRYLIKTRGQQVTLSCSPISGHRSVSWYQQTPGQGLQFLFEYFSETQRNKGNFPGRFSGRQFSNSRSEMNVSTLELGDSALYLCASSFQADPGEKLFFGSGTQLSVL.

The genes are TRBV14 and TRBJ2-3; D uncertain. The CDR3 is 13 amino acids. Per the germline V gene, CDR1 is SGHDN and CDR2 is FVKESK. V lost 2 bases and J lost 2, with 5 bases in between. As DNA, the CDR3 is TGTGCCAGCAGCCAACTGGACACAGATACGCAGTATTTT. As protein: CASSQLDTDTQYF.

J is TRBJ2-7 and V is TRBV6-1; D is possibly TRBD1 (5 bases). V gave up 3 bases and J gave up 3 bases, with 15 bases separating them. The CDR3 totals 15 residues. CDR1 and CDR2 from the germline V gene are MNHNS and SASEGT. The CDR3 loop is CASSDTGDPGYEQYF. The DNA for the CDR3 is TGTGCCAGCAGTGATACAGGTGACCCGGGCTACGAGCAGTACTTC.

This clonotype was seen once. The chain combines TRBV6-1 with TRBJ1-5, with D unclear. The CDR3 contains 13 residues. The germline V and J ends were trimmed by 10 bases and 1 base, with 11 bases remaining between them. Germline CDR1 is MNHNS and CDR2 is SASEGT. CDR3 protein: CATLLDSNQPQHF. CDR3 nucleotide sequence: TGTGCCACCCTCCTGGACAGCAATCAGCCCCAGCATTTT.

V is TRBV6-2 or TRBV6-3 and J is TRBJ2-7, with D uncertain. This CDR3 has 11 amino acids. V lost 6 bases and J lost 7, with 10 bases in between. Germline V gives CDR1 MNHEY, CDR2 SVGEGT. In DNA form, the CDR3 reads TGTGCCAGCAGGGACGGTCGGGAGCAGTACTTC. Amino acid sequence: CASRDGREQYF.

CDR3 bases: TGCAGCGCAGGTATCGGGCCCCTGGGCAATGAGCAGTTCTTC. The encoded protein is CSAGIGPLGNEQFF. This chain joins TRBV29-1 and TRBJ2-1, with D uncertain. CDR3 size: 14 residues. Germline assignment: CDR1 SQVTM and CDR2 ANQGSEA. V shed 7 bases and J shed 6 bases, with 19 bases lying between them.

The chain uses TRBV2 and TRBJ1-1; a weak D match, TRBD1 (5 bases). This CDR3 contains 15 residues. Germline V gene lookup returns CDR1 SNHLY and CDR2 FYNNEI. Trimming took off 3 bases at V and 1 base at J, with 12 bases between the two ends. The CDR3 region is CASSEAGIGNTEAFF. Here the CDR3 DNA reads TGTGCCAGCAGTGAGGCAGGGATCGGGAACACTGAAGCTTTCTTT.

This rearrangement joins TRBV20-1 to TRBJ1-1, with D perhaps matching TRBD1 (5 bases). V was cut by 2 bases and J by 4 bases, with 14 bases left in between. This CDR3 region has 14 residues. Per germline, CDR1 DFQATT and CDR2 SNEGSKA (reference sequence). The CDR3, as DNA: TGCAGTGCTAGACGACCGGGGCGCGGCACTGAAGCTTTCTTT. Its protein product is CSARRPGRGTEAFF.

J is TRBJ1-6 and V is TRBV5-6; possibly TRBD1 for D (6 bases). V gave up 7 bases and J gave up 5 bases, with 10 bases separating them. The germline gives CDR1 SGHDT, CDR2 YYEEEE. The CDR3 covers 13 residues. The CDR3 DNA sequence: TGTGCCAGCGTGGGACAAAATAATTCACCCCTCCACTTT. It specifies CASVGQNNSPLHF.

This chain connects TRBV29-1 to TRBJ1-4, with D tentatively TRBD1 (5 bases). Germline V CDR1 and CDR2: SQVTM, ANQGSEA. The CDR3 has 13 amino acids. The V gene lost 4 bases and the J gene lost 6 bases, with 12 bases spanning the gap. Here the CDR3 reads CSVAGATYEKLFF. In DNA form, the CDR3 reads TGCAGCGTTGCCGGGGCCACCTATGAAAAACTGTTTTTT.

This chain joins TRBV3-1 and TRBJ2-7; D uncertain. V gave up 1 base and J gave up 2 bases, with 12 bases separating them. Germline loops: CDR1 LGHDT, CDR2 YNNKEL (reference sequence). The CDR3 spans 15 residues. Here the CDR3 reads CASSQVGSMAYEQYF. As DNA, the CDR3 is TGTGCCAGCAGCCAAGTTGGCTCCATGGCCTACGAGCAGTACTTC.

The chain uses TRBV3-1 and TRBJ2-5; D is perhaps TRBD1 (6 bases). Germline V gene sequence: CDR1 LGHDT, CDR2 YNNKEL (reference sequence). The CDR3 is 14 residues long. Deletions cut 5 bases from V and 4 bases from J, with 14 bases between. The CDR3 is CASSFGQTRETQYF. The DNA for the CDR3 is TGTGCCAGCAGCTTCGGACAGACGAGAGAGACCCAGTACTTC.

This chain uses TRBV11-2 with TRBJ2-3; D not certain. Deletions cut 3 bases from V and 0 bases from J, with 13 bases between. Germline V lookup: CDR1 SGHAT, CDR2 FQNNGV. The CDR3 totals 16 residues. The CDR3 DNA reads as TGTGCCAGCAGCTTCCGAGACACCCTCAGCACAGATACGCAGTATTTT. As protein: CASSFRDTLSTDTQYF.

The genes are TRBV4-1 and TRBJ1-1; 7 bases align to TRBD1. The V gene's germline CDR1 is MGHRA and CDR2 YSYEKL. The CDR3 has 13 residues. V gave up 4 bases and J gave up 3 bases; unmatched junction bases: 2. The CDR3 here is CASSPDRYTEAFF. Here the CDR3 DNA reads TGCGCCAGCAGCCCGGACAGGTACACTGAAGCTTTCTTT.